The source of this TCR beta chain is a study of cytomegalovirus exposure and HLA in healthy donors. This CDR3 has 13 residues. With 11 bases clipped from V and 5 bases from J, the junction kept 11 bases outside the gene matches. Germline CDR1 is ENHRY and CDR2 is SYGVKD. The PCR made use of 60 Vbeta and 13 Jbeta primers. Assay: immunoSEQ multiplex PCR; the TCRdb copy retains only in-frame clones and omits some. The sample lists 95,000 to 120,000 clones, over 75% occurring once. A note on this clone: Its antigen is not identified.

General study points: Prior analysis indicated that the majority of TCR beta V segments exhibited productivity approximately 87% or approximately 30% of the time. The study flagged 150 to 200 TCR beta chains as cytomegalovirus-associated. An ancestry cluster, one associated with Asian ancestry, reportedly showed fewer N-insertions than the roughly 610-donor mean in a later analysis. TCR beta chains associated with HLA were, in a later analysis, more clonally expanded than equally common others.

The sample consisted of PBMCs. The source is a woman younger than 30 in good health and CMV-seronegative. The chain recombines TRBV10-3 with TRBJ1-1; 7 bases fit TRBD1. CDR3 sequence: CASQGSEVTEAFF. CDR3 DNA: TGTGCCTCACAGGGGTCAGAGGTAACTGAAGCTTTCTTT.